This T cell receptor (beta chain) was profiled in a study of T-cell memory formation after mild COVID-19. The overall study: Clusters were largely donor specific.

About this clonotype: Its antigen is still unknown.

Study-level results: Second-wave clones that peaked on day 37 lacked confirmed SARS-CoV-2 specificity. Later expanders leaned toward CD4+, whereas clones contracting from day 15 to 85 were balanced CD4/CD8.

Germline CDR1 reads SGHVS; CDR2 reads FNYEAQ. There are 15 residues in the CDR3. Trimming pared 4 bases from V and 3 bases from J, leaving 15 bases between. TCRdb re-called the 5' RACE reads through MiXCR, storing one row per CDR3 protein. Among 300,000 to 400,000 distinct CDR3 sequences listed, 25% to 30% were seen once. This TCR derives from an adult woman who had mild COVID-19 (a few samples of this study predate the infection). Cell type and time point are not known. The chain joins TRBV7-6 to TRBJ1-2; D may be TRBD1 (5 bases). The sample was PBMCs or a T cell subset sorted from them (not recorded which). Written as DNA, the CDR3 is TGTGCCAGCAGCTCCGGTTTGGGCAGGGACTATGGCTACACCTTC. Its translation is CASSSGLGRDYGYTF.